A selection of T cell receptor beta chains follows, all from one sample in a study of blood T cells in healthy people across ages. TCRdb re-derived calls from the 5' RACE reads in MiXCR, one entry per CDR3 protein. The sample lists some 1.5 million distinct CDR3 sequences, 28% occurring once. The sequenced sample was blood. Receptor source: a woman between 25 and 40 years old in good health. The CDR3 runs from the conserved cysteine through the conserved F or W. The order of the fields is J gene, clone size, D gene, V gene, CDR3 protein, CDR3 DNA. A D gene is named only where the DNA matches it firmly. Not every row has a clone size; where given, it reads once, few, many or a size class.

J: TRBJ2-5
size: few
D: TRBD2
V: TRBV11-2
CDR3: CASSHEPGGTQETQYF
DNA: TGTGCCAGCAGCCACGAACCCGGGGGGACCCAAGAGACCCAGTACTTC

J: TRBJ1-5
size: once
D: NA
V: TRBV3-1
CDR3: CASSPGQSDQPQHF
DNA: TGTGCCAGCAGCCCCGGACAGTCAGATCAGCCCCAGCATTTT

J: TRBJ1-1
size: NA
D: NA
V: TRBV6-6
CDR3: CASSTRERTEAFF
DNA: TGTGCCAGCAGCACCAGGGAGCGCACTGAAGCTTTCTTT

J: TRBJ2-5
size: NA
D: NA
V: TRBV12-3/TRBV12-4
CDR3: CASSFLTGETRYF
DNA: TGTGCCAGCAGTTTTCTAACGGGGGAGACCCGGTACTTC

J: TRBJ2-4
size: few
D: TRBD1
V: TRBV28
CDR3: CASSRQGQAKTIQYF
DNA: TGTGCCAGCAGTCGACAGGGACAGGCCAAAACCATTCAGTACTTC

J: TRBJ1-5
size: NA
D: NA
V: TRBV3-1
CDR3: CASSPQGARVPQHF
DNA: TGTGCCAGCAGCCCCCAAGGCGCCCGGGTGCCCCAGCATTTT

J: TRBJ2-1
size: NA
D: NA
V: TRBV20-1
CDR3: CSARDTLSRASEQFF
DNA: TGCAGTGCTAGAGATACTCTCAGCCGGGCGAGCGAGCAGTTCTTC

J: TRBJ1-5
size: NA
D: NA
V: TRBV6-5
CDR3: CASSSSRRFGQPQHF
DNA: TGTGCCAGCAGTTCCTCCCGGCGTTTTGGTCAGCCCCAGCATTTT

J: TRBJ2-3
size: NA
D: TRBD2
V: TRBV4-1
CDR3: CASSQEGGSGYTDTQYF
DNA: TGCGCCAGCAGCCAAGAGGGGGGTAGCGGGTACACAGATACGCAGTATTTT

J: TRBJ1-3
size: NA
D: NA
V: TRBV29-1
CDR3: CSVQWQTGNTIYF
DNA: TGCAGCGTTCAGTGGCAGACCGGAAACACCATATATTTT

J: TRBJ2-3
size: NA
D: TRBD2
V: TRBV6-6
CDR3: CASRGTSGKRDTQYF
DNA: TGTGCCAGCAGGGGGACTAGCGGGAAGAGAGATACGCAGTATTTT

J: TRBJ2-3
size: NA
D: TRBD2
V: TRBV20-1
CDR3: CSARGLAGLRDTQYF
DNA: TGCAGTGCTAGGGGACTAGCGGGATTACGAGATACGCAGTATTTT

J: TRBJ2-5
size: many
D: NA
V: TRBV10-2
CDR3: CASGFTSKETQYF
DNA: TGCGCCAGCGGCTTTACTAGTAAAGAGACCCAGTACTTC

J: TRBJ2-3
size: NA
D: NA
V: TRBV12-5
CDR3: CASGASYDSGTDTQYF
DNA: TGTGCTAGTGGTGCATCTTACGATTCGGGCACAGATACGCAGTATTTT

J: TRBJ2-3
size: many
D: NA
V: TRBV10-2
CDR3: CASGGTDTQYF
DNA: TGCGCCAGCGGGGGCACAGATACGCAGTATTTT

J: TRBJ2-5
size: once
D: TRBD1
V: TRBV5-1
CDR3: CASSLLGQGGDEQYF
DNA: TGCGCCAGCAGCTTGCTGGGACAGGGAGGGGATGAGCAGTACTTC

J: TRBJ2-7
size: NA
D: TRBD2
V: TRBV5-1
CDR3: CASSLALAGGPYEQYF
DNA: TGCGCCAGCAGCTTGGCATTGGCGGGGGGTCCCTACGAGCAGTACTTC

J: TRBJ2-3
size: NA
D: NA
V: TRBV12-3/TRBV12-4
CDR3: CASSTRGPSTDTQYF
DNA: TGTGCCAGCAGTACCAGGGGCCCTAGCACCGATACGCAGTATTTT

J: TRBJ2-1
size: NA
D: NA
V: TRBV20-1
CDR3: CSAQGPIEDEQFF
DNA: TGCAGTGCTCAAGGCCCTATTGAGGATGAGCAGTTCTTC

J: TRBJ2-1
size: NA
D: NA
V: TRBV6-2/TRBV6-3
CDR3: CASSYSKGGGEQFF
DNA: TGTGCCAGCAGTTACTCGAAAGGGGGTGGTGAGCAGTTCTTC

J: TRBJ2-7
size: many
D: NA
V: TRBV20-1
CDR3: CSARGGGTGRFSEQYF
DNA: TGCAGTGCTCGAGGGGGGGGTACCGGGAGGTTCTCCGAGCAGTACTTC

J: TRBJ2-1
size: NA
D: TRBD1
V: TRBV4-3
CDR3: CASSQDRAGGYPYNEQFF
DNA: TGCGCCAGCAGCCAAGATCGGGCAGGGGGTTACCCCTACAATGAGCAGTTCTTC

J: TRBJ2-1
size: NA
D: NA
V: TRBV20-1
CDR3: CIATNRVSYNEQFF
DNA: TGCATTGCTACCAACCGAGTCTCCTACAATGAGCAGTTCTTC

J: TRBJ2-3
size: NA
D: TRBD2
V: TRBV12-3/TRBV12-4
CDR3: CASSLLQRGGSDTQYF
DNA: TGTGCCAGCAGTTTACTTCAGCGGGGGGGCTCCGATACGCAGTATTTT

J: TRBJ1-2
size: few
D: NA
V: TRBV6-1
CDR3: CASSEAMRGMGGYTF
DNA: TGTGCCAGCAGTGAAGCAATGAGGGGGATGGGAGGCTACACCTTC

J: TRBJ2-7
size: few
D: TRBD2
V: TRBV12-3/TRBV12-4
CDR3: CASSRDGTKVYEQYF
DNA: TGTGCCAGCAGCCGAGACGGGACTAAAGTCTACGAGCAGTACTTC

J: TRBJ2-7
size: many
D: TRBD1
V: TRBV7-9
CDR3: CASSPEDRGGYEQYF
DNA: TGTGCCAGCAGCCCCGAGGACAGGGGCGGGTACGAGCAGTACTTC

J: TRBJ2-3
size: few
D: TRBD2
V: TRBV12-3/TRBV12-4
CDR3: CASSPRGSGGSRDTQYF
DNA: TGTGCCAGCAGTCCCCGGGGGAGCGGGGGGTCCCGGGATACGCAGTATTTT

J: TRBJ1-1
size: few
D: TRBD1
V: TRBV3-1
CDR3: CASSQYTGVNTEAFF
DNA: TGTGCCAGCAGCCAGTACACAGGGGTCAACACTGAAGCTTTCTTT

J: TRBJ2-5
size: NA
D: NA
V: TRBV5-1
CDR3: CASSLAGEPIQETQYF
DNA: TGCGCCAGCAGCTTGGCTGGGGAACCGATTCAAGAGACCCAGTACTTC

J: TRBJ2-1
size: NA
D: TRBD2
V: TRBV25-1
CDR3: CASSEWETSGSPGQFF
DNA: TGTGCCAGCAGTGAATGGGAAACTAGCGGAAGCCCGGGGCAGTTCTTC

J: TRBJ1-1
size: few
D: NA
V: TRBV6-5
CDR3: CASRVRGDTEAFF
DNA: TGTGCCAGCAGAGTTAGGGGGGACACTGAAGCTTTCTTT

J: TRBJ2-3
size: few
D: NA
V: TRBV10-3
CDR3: CAISEKGHFTDTQYF
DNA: TGTGCCATCAGTGAGAAGGGACACTTCACAGATACGCAGTATTTT

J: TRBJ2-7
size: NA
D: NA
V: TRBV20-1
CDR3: CSARGRTTYNEQYF
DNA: TGCAGTGCTAGAGGCAGGACAACCTACAATGAGCAGTACTTC

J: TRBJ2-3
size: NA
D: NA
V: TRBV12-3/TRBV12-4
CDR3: CASSLAGMGSDMQYF
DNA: TGTGCCAGCAGTTTAGCGGGGATGGGGTCAGATATGCAGTATTTT

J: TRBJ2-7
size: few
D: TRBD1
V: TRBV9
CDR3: CASSASDRGHEQYF
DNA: TGTGCCAGCAGCGCCTCGGACAGGGGCCACGAGCAGTACTTC

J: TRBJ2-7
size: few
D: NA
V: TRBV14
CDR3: CASSQGSRTYEQYF
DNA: TGTGCCAGCAGCCAGGGCTCTCGGACCTACGAGCAGTACTTC

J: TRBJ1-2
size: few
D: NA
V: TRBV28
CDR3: CASTPPVLRGGYTF
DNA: TGTGCCAGCACCCCCCCGGTGTTGCGGGGAGGCTACACCTTC

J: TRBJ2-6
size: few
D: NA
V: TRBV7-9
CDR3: CTSHAGSGANVLTF
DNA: TGTACCAGTCACGCGGGGTCTGGGGCCAACGTCCTGACTTTC

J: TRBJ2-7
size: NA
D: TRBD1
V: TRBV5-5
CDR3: CASSSAGTDPYEQYF
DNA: TGTGCCAGCAGCTCCGCCGGGACAGACCCCTACGAGCAGTACTTC

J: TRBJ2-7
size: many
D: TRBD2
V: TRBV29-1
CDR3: CSAEGLLGYEQYF
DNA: TGCAGCGCGGAGGGACTATTGGGCTACGAGCAGTACTTC

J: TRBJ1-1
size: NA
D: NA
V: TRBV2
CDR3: CASSGQKNTEAFF
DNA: TGTGCCAGCAGTGGACAGAAGAACACTGAAGCTTTCTTT

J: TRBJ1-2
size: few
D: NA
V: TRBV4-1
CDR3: CASSLSTPHGRSYTF
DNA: TGCGCCAGCAGCCTCTCTACCCCTCATGGCCGAAGCTACACCTTC

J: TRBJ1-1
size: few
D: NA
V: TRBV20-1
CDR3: CSATRQNTEAFF
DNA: TGCAGTGCTACCAGACAGAACACTGAAGCTTTCTTT

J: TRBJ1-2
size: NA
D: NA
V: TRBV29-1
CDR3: CSVETGGSHGYTF
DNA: TGCAGCGTTGAGACAGGCGGCAGCCATGGCTACACCTTC

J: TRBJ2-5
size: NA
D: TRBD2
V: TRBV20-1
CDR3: CSAVGWGGETQYF
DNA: TGCAGTGCTGTCGGGTGGGGGGGAGAGACCCAGTACTTC